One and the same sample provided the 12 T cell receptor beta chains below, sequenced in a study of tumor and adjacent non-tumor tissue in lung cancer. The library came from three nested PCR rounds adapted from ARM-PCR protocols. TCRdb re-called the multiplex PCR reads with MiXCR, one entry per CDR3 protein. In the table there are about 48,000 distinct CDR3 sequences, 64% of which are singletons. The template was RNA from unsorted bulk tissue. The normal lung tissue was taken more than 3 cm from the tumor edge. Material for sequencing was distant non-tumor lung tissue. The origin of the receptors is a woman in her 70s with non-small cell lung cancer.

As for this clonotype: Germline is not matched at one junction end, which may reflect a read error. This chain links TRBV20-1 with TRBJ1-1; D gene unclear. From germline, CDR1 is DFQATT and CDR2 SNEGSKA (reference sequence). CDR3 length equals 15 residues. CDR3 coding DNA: TGCAGTGCCGAACTCCTACAAGGGCGGAACTCTGAAGCTTTCTTT. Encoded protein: CSAELLQGRNSEAFF.

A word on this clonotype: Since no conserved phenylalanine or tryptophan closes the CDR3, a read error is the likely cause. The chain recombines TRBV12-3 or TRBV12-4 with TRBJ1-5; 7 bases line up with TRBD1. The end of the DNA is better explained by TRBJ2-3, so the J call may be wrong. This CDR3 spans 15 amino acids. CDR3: CASSSGDSSNQPQYI. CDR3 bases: TGTGCCAGCAGTTCAGGGGACAGTAGCAATCAGCCCCAGTATATT.

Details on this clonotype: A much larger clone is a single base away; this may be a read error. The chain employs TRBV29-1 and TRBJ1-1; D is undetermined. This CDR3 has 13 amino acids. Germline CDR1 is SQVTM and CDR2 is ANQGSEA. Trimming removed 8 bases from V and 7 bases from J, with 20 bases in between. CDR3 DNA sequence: TGCAGCATAAAAGGGATAGGATACATTGAAGCTTTCTTT. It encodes CSIKGIGYIEAFF.

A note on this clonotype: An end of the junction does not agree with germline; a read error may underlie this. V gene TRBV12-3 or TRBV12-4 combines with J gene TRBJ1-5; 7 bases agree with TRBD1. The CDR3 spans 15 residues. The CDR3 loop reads CVSSTGAKGNQPQHF. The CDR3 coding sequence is TGTGTCAGCAGCACAGGGGCCAAGGGCAATCAGCCCCAGCATTTT.

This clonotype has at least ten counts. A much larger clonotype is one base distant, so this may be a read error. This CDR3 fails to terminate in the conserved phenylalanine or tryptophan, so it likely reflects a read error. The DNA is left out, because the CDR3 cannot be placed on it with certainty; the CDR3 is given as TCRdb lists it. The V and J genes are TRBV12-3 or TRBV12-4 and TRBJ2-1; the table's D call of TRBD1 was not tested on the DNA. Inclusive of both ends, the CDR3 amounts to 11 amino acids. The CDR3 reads CASSSRGGAFL.

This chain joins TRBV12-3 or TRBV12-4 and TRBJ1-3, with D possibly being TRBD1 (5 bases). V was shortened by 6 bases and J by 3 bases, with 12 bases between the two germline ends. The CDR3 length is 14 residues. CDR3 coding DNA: TGTGCCAGCAGCGGGACTTCTTTTGGAAACACCATATATTTT. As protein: CASSGTSFGNTIYF.

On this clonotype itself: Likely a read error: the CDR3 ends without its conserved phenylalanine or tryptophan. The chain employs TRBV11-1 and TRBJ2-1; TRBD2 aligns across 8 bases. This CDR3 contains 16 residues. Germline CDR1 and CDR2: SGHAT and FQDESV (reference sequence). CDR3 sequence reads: CISCLALAGLYNEQFL. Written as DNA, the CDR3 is TGTATCAGCTGCTTAGCCCTAGCGGGCCTGTACAATGAGCAGTTCCTC.

CDR3 sequence reads: CASQRSSTDTQYF. The DNA of the CDR3 is TGCGCCAGTCAGCGTTCTAGCACAGATACGCAGTATTTT. The V and J genes are TRBV5-1 and TRBJ2-3; D gene unclear. From germline, CDR1 is SGHRS and CDR2 YFSETQ. There are 13 residues in the CDR3. Trimming pared 8 bases from V and 0 bases from J, leaving 10 bases between.

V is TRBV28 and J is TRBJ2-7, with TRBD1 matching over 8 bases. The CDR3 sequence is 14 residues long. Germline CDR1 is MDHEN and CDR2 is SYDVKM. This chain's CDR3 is CVTRKYRGCYEQYF. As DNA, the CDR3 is TGTGTCACCAGAAAGTACAGGGGGTGCTACGAGCAGTACTTC. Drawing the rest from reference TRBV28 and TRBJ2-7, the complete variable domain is DVKVTQSSRYLVKRTGEKVFLECVQDMDHENMFWYRQDPGLGLRLIYFSYDVKMKEKGDIPEGYSVSREKKERFSLILESASTNQTSMYLCVTRKYRGCYEQYFGPGTRLTVT.

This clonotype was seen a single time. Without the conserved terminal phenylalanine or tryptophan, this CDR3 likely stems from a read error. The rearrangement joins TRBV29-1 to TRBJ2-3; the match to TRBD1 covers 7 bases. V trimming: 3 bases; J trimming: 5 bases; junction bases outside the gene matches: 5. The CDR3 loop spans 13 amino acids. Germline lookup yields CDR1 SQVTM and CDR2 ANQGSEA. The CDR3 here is CSVDRPGGDTQYL. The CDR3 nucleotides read TGCAGCGTTGATAGGCCAGGGGGAGATACGCAGTATCTT.

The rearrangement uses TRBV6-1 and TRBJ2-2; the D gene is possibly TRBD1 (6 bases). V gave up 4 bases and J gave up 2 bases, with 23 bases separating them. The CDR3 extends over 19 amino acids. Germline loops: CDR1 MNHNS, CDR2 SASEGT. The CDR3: CASSGTWSRTDDNTGELFF. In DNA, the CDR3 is TGTGCCAGCAGTGGAACTTGGTCGAGGACAGACGATAACACCGGGGAGCTGTTTTTT.

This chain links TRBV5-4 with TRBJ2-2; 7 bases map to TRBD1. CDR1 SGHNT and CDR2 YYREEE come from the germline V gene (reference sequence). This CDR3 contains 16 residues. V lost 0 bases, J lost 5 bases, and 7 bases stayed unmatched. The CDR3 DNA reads TGTGCCAGCAGCTTGGAGATGACAGGGAAGACCGGGGAGCTGTTTTTT. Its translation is CASSLEMTGKTGELFF.